The 18 T cell receptor beta chains listed next were all sequenced from one sample in a study of PD-1 blockade in classical Hodgkin lymphoma. Some clones are missing from TCRdb's copy, which holds only in-frame ones; the method was immunoSEQ multiplex PCR. The table lists some 15,000 clones, roughly 83% of them singletons. No patient escaped relapse after autologous stem cell transplantation, and brentuximab vedotin exposure varied. The material was peripheral blood mononuclear cells (PBMCs), obtained before the second cycle of nivolumab. The receptor source for this set is a human donor with classical Hodgkin lymphoma.

This chain connects TRBV9 to TRBJ2-7, with D maybe TRBD1 (6 bases). CDR3 size: 14 residues. The germline V gene has CDR1 SGDLS and CDR2 YYNGEE. The V end lost 4 bases, the J end lost 5 bases, and 16 bases lay between the germline ends. The CDR3 loop reads CASSLSTNRDEQYF. The CDR3 DNA is TGTGCCAGCAGCCTCTCAACAAACAGGGACGAGCAGTACTTC.

The V gene is TRBV18, the J gene TRBJ2-7; D gene ambiguous. V lost 1 base and J lost 3, with 19 bases in between. CDR1 and CDR2 (germline): KGHSH, LQKENI. CDR3 length: 17 amino acids. This CDR3 is CASSPLPGMSPHYEQYF. As DNA, the CDR3 is TGTGCCAGCTCACCACTGCCAGGAATGTCCCCTCACTACGAGCAGTACTTC.

The chain combines TRBV4-1 with TRBJ2-5, with 8 bases that match TRBD1. The CDR3 totals 20 residues. Losses at the gene ends were 4 bases for V and 5 bases for J; bases not matched to a gene: 24. The germline gives CDR1 MGHRA, CDR2 YSYEKL. CDR3 sequence: CASSPDRGSLFRLFGETQYF. Written as DNA, the CDR3 is TGCGCCAGCAGCCCCGACAGGGGAAGCTTATTCAGACTATTCGGGGAGACCCAGTACTTC.

The V and J genes are TRBV9 and TRBJ2-3; D is possibly TRBD1 or TRBD2 (7 bases each). V lost 0 bases and J 6 bases, leaving 17 bases between the germline ends. Germline CDR1 and CDR2: SGDLS and YYNGEE. This CDR3 has 16 residues. CDR3 in amino acids: CASSVDRGGGVDTQYF. CDR3 coding DNA: TGTGCCAGCAGCGTAGATCGGGGAGGGGGCGTTGATACGCAGTATTTT.

This clone came up a few times. The chain couples TRBV29-1 to TRBJ2-3, with TRBD2 identical over 7 bases. CDR1 and CDR2 from the germline V gene are SQVTM and ANQGSEA. J lost 0 bases, V lost 1 base, and 4 bases had no gene match. The CDR3 length is 15 residues. The CDR3 spells CSVEATSWSTDTQYF. CDR3 DNA sequence: TGCAGCGTTGAAGCGACTAGCTGGAGCACAGATACGCAGTATTTT.

This clone showed up just once. This chain connects TRBV6-6 to TRBJ1-1, with D uncertain. This CDR3 is built from 14 residues. Trimming pared 6 bases from V and 2 bases from J, leaving 13 bases between. CDR1 is MNHNY, CDR2 SVGAGI, per germline (reference sequence). The CDR3 sequence: CASSERAGNTEAFF. Written as DNA, the CDR3 is TGTGCCAGCAGCGAGAGGGCCGGAAACACTGAAGCTTTCTTT.

This rearrangement joins TRBV6-5 to TRBJ1-4; TRBD1 matches at 8 bases. The CDR3 has 14 residues. Per germline, CDR1 MNHEY and CDR2 SVGAGI. Germline trimming cut 0 bases from V and 9 bases from J; bases unmatched to any gene: 3. CDR3 region: CASSYSDRVQKLFF. The CDR3 DNA reads as TGTGCCAGCAGTTACTCGGACAGGGTGCAAAAACTGTTTTTT.

The chain combines TRBV6-4 with TRBJ2-6; D is ambiguous. Looked up from germline, CDR1 is MRHNA and CDR2 is SNTAGT. The V gene lost 0 bases and the J gene lost 0 bases, with 9 bases spanning the gap. This CDR3 region has 17 residues. The CDR3, as DNA: TGTGCCAGCAGTGACTCTGAAAGACTCTCTGGGGCCAACGTCCTGACTTTC. This gives the protein CASSDSERLSGANVLTF.

The chain employs TRBV28 and TRBJ1-1; D ambiguous. Trimming took off 6 bases at V and 1 base at J, with 12 bases between the two ends. CDR1 and CDR2 from the germline V gene are MDHEN and SYDVKM. This CDR3 is 14 amino acids long. CDR3 in amino acids: CASSSETPNTEAFF. The CDR3 DNA follows: TGTGCCAGCAGCTCCGAAACACCGAACACTGAAGCTTTCTTT.

This chain links TRBV7-8 with TRBJ1-4; TRBD1 might be the D (5 bases). Germline V lookup: CDR1 SGHVS, CDR2 FQNEAQ. The CDR3 runs 14 residues. Deletions cut 5 bases from V and 7 bases from J, with 14 bases between. CDR3 loop: CASSPTSQGEKLFF. Written as DNA, the CDR3 is TGTGCCAGCAGCCCGACATCCCAGGGTGAAAAACTGTTTTTT.

J is TRBJ2-7 and V is TRBV4-1, with TRBD1 matching over 8 bases. There are 15 residues in the CDR3. J lost 5 bases, V lost 3 bases, and 9 bases had no gene match. Germline V lookup: CDR1 MGHRA, CDR2 YSYEKL. Here the CDR3 DNA reads TGCGCCAGCAGCCAGACCGGGACAGGAGCCCACGAGCAGTACTTC. The encoded protein is CASSQTGTGAHEQYF.

The rearrangement links TRBV7-9 to TRBJ1-5; maybe TRBD1 (5 bases). V lost 1 base to trimming and J lost 7 bases, with 11 bases between them. CDR1 is SEHNR and CDR2 is FQNEAQ in the germline V gene (reference sequence). This CDR3 spans 14 amino acids. In DNA form, the CDR3 reads TGTGCCAGCAGCTTAGGTACAGGTGAGCAGCCCCAGCATTTT. Encoded protein: CASSLGTGEQPQHF. The variable domain in full, completed from reference TRBV7-9 and TRBJ1-5, reads DTGVSQNPRHKITKRGQNVTFRCDPISEHNRLYWYRQTLGQGPEFLTYFQNEAQLEKSRLLSDRFSAERPKGSFSTLEIQRTEQGDSAMYLCASSLGTGEQPQHFGDGTRLSIL.

The gene calls are TRBV9 and TRBJ2-6; D is unclear. This CDR3 has 14 amino acids. The germline gives CDR1 SGDLS, CDR2 YYNGEE. V was pared by 2 bases and J by 0 bases, with 3 bases between. This CDR3 reads CASSVYSGANVLTF. The CDR3 DNA sequence: TGTGCCAGCAGCGTTTACTCTGGGGCCAACGTCCTGACTTTC.

The rearrangement uses TRBV6-6 and TRBJ1-1; the D is unclear. V gave up 0 bases and J gave up 1 base, with 6 bases separating them. CDR1 is MNHNY, CDR2 SVGAGI, per germline (reference sequence). This CDR3 has 14 amino acids. The CDR3 sequence is CASSYSPANTEAFF. DNA of the CDR3: TGTGCCAGCAGTTACTCGCCAGCGAACACTGAAGCTTTCTTT.

The rearrangement uses TRBV6-4 and TRBJ2-1; D gene uncertain. The CDR3 consists of 15 residues. Trimming cost V 3 bases and J 2 bases, with 11 bases left between them. Germline-derived CDR1 and CDR2 are MRHNA and SNTAGT. The CDR3 spells CASSDGAGTYNEQFF. The CDR3 nucleotides are TGTGCCAGCAGTGATGGCGCTGGGACCTACAATGAGCAGTTCTTC.

As for this clone: Other DNA sequences within the sample encode an identical CDR3. V and J are TRBV19 and TRBJ2-1, with D perhaps matching TRBD2 (6 bases). Germline V gives CDR1 LNHDA, CDR2 SQIVND (reference sequence). CDR3 size: 13 residues. V was trimmed by 5 bases and J by 5 bases, leaving 10 bases between them. The CDR3 loop reads CASSPGVNNEQFF. For the CDR3, the DNA is TGTGCCAGTAGTCCGGGGGTGAACAATGAGCAGTTCTTC. The full variable domain, rest sourced from reference TRBV19 and TRBJ2-1, is DGGITQSPKYLFRKEGQNVTLSCEQNLNHDAMYWYRQDPGQGLRLIYYSQIVNDFQKGDIAEGYSVSREKKESFPLTVTSAQKNPTAFYLCASSPGVNNEQFFGPGTRLTVL.

This chain links TRBV7-9 with TRBJ1-3; TRBD1 matches 9 bases. The CDR3 has 15 residues. Germline V gene sequence: CDR1 SEHNR, CDR2 FQNEAQ (reference sequence). Trimming cost V 5 bases and J 6 bases; bases outside gene matches: 8. The CDR3 is CASSSRQGVENTIYF. The CDR3 DNA follows: TGTGCCAGCAGCAGTCGACAGGGGGTAGAAAACACCATATATTTT.

CDR3 coding DNA: TGCAGCGTTGAGGATGGGGTTTTCACTGAAGCTTTCTTT. Amino acids: CSVEDGVFTEAFF. V and J are TRBV29-1 and TRBJ1-1; D not certain. The CDR3 is 13 amino acids. Trimming removed 3 bases at V and 4 bases at J, with 12 bases between. The germline CDR1 and CDR2 sequences are SQVTM and ANQGSEA.